This T cell receptor beta chain stems from a study of radiation and T cells in renal cell carcinoma. Background on the study: Nephrectomy followed 15 Gy stereotactic body radiation by 4 weeks. General study points: Top tumor clonotypes rose in blood 2 weeks post-radiation, then contracted.

With regard to this clone: What it binds is not known.

The time point: blood 2 weeks post-SBRT. Treatment described: 15 Gy SBRT to primary tumor, nephrectomy 4 weeks later. Radiation-treated patients gave blood at baseline, week 2 and week 4. The patient's renal cell carcinoma had clear cell pathology. Here immunoSEQ multiplex PCR was the method, and the copy in TCRdb shows in-frame clones only, minus some. The table shows 25,000 to 30,000 clones, with approximately 81% occurring only once. This TCR derives from a man between 60 and 75 years old with renal cell carcinoma. The sample was blood, taken from a patient whose treatment included radiotherapy and nephrectomy.

The CDR3 loop reads CASSLDGDTQYF. CDR3 nucleotides: TGTGCCAGCAGCTTAGACGGGGATACGCAGTATTTT. The V gene is TRBV7-3, the J gene TRBJ2-3; D unresolved. CDR3 size: 12 residues. V lost 2 bases, J lost 6 bases, and 6 bases lay in between. Germline V gene lookup returns CDR1 SGHTA and CDR2 FQGTGA.